This T cell receptor (beta chain) was observed in a study of blood T cell repertoires in COVID-19. About the study: Collection of acute and convalescent COVID-19 samples took place in the United States, Italy and Spain. PBMCs, B-cell-depleted T cells, or T cells were the source of the cDNA or gDNA that made up the material.

The authors' processing: Estimation of nucleated cell counts was performed using reference gene primer amplification. Generated by immunoSEQ multiplex PCR, the TCRdb table keeps only in-frame clones and is missing some. Clonal size and the V and J genes are those of that table, whereas D and trimming came from the DNA. This table holds roughly 140,000 clones, 81% found once. This CDR3 is built from 15 residues. V shed 10 bases and J 8 bases; nucleotides not matched to a gene: 14. Per the germline V gene, CDR1 is MDHEN and CDR2 is SYDVKM. This clone was seen more than once but under ten times. This chain links TRBV28 with TRBJ1-2, with 12 bases lining up with TRBD1. This receptor was identified in a human donor in a cohort sampled during active COVID-19. Sequenced: peripheral blood. Written as DNA, the CDR3 is TGTGCCACTGTGAAAACAGGGACAGGGGGCGGCGGCTACACCTTC. It yields the protein CATVKTGTGGGGYTF.